These 17 T cell receptor beta chains originate from one sample sequenced in a study of memory CD4+ T cells and cytomegalovirus serostatus. Single viable CD3+CD4+CD8-CD45RO+ cells were sorted as the memory CD4+ T cells. Data came from immunoSEQ multiplex PCR; TCRdb stores just in-frame clones and leaves some out. The sample contains about 58,000 clones, under 90% of which appear only once. Sequenced material: memory CD4+ T cells from blood. The receptors were gathered from an adult in good health and CMV-seronegative. Some clones in this sample may be carry-over from other donors' samples.

The J gene is TRBJ2-7, the V gene TRBV11-3; D is possibly TRBD2 (5 bases). V was trimmed by 5 bases and J by 2 bases, leaving 16 bases between them. CDR3 size: 15 residues. The V gene's germline CDR1 is SGHNT and CDR2 YENEEA. CDR3 in DNA: TGTGCCAGCAGCCCCGTAGCGTTAGTGACCTACGAGCAGTACTTC. This gives the protein CASSPVALVTYEQYF.

The gene calls are TRBV7-9 and TRBJ2-3; D is ambiguous. The germline gives CDR1 SEHNR, CDR2 FQNEAQ (reference sequence). The CDR3 extends over 13 amino acids. V shed 2 bases and J shed 4 bases, with 7 bases lying between them. The CDR3 nucleotides are TGTGCCAGCAGCTTATATGGGGCAGATACGCAGTATTTT. Protein product: CASSLYGADTQYF.

The CDR3 DNA sequence: TGTGCCAGCTCACCAAGGCAGGACTATGGCTACACCTTC. This encodes CASSPRQDYGYTF. The V gene is TRBV18, the J gene TRBJ1-2, with unresolved D. Trimming left V 2 bases short and J 3 bases short, with 7 bases between. The CDR3 has 13 residues. In germline, CDR1 is KGHSH, CDR2 LQKENI.

The chain is built from TRBV18 and TRBJ1-3; D gene uncertain. CDR1 is KGHSH and CDR2 is LQKENI in the germline V gene. This CDR3 is built from 16 residues. V was shortened by 1 base and J by 0 bases, with 10 bases between the two germline ends. The CDR3 protein is CASSPLEISSGNTIYF. DNA of the CDR3: TGTGCCAGCTCACCACTGGAGATCTCCTCTGGAAACACCATATATTTT.

The DNA of the CDR3 is TGTGCCAGCAGCTCCCTAGACAGGGCGGCCTACGAGCAGTACTTC. Amino acids: CASSSLDRAAYEQYF. The V call is TRBV7-8, the J call TRBJ2-7; 7 nucleotides match TRBD1. CDR1 is SGHVS, CDR2 FQNEAQ, per germline. Unmatched junction bases numbered 8, after V lost 4 bases and J lost 2 bases. The CDR3 sequence is 15 residues long.

V and J are TRBV29-1 and TRBJ1-1; possible D gene TRBD1, 5 bases. Germline assignment: CDR1 SQVTM and CDR2 ANQGSEA. This CDR3 comprises 15 residues. V lost 8 bases and J 6 bases, leaving 25 bases between the germline ends. CDR3 amino acids: CSTLGPGWLGAEAFF. The CDR3 bases are TGCAGCACGTTAGGCCCAGGGTGGCTTGGCGCTGAAGCTTTCTTT. The variable domain in full, completed from reference TRBV29-1 and TRBJ1-1, reads SAVISQKPSRDICQRGTSLTIQCQVDSQVTMMFWYRQQPGQSLTLIATANQGSEATYESGFVIDKFPISRPNLTFSTLTVSNMSPEDSSIYLCSTLGPGWLGAEAFFGQGTRLTVV.

This clone was detected a few times. The chain employs TRBV19 and TRBJ1-1; the match to TRBD1 covers 7 bases. J was trimmed by 1 base and V by 4 bases; bases with no gene match: 6. Germline V gives CDR1 LNHDA, CDR2 SQIVND (reference sequence). CDR3 length equals 15 residues. The CDR3 DNA reads TGTGCCAGTAGTACCGGGACAGCCCCGAACACTGAAGCTTTCTTT. Protein product: CASSTGTAPNTEAFF.

The rearrangement links TRBV5-1 to TRBJ2-5, with D possibly matching TRBD2 (6 bases). This CDR3 has 13 amino acids. Germline V CDR1 and CDR2: SGHRS, YFSETQ. V gave up 5 bases and J gave up 3 bases, with 11 bases separating them. The CDR3 region is CASRVGGEETQYF. The CDR3 coding sequence is TGCGCCAGCAGGGTGGGCGGGGAAGAGACCCAGTACTTC.

The gene calls are TRBV10-3 and TRBJ1-1, with D tentatively TRBD1 (5 bases). Germline lookup yields CDR1 ENHRY and CDR2 SYGVKD. This CDR3 is 13 amino acids long. Trimming cost V 7 bases and J 5 bases, with 14 bases left between them. The CDR3 DNA reads as TGTGCCATCACCCCCGGGACGAGGACTGAAGCTTTCTTT. It is translated as CAITPGTRTEAFF.

This chain links TRBV7-2 with TRBJ2-7; weak D call: TRBD2 (5 bases). The CDR3 is 13 residues long. The ends were cut back, 1 base at V and 3 bases at J, with 7 bases in the middle. The germline gives CDR1 SGHTA, CDR2 FQGNSA. The CDR3 nucleotides read TGTGCCAGCAGCTTAGAGAGGGTCTACGAGCAGTACTTC. It specifies CASSLERVYEQYF.

Here the CDR3 DNA reads TGTGCTAGTGGTTTGGGTTTAGCGGATACAGATACGCAGTATTTT. The encoded protein is CASGLGLADTDTQYF. J is TRBJ2-3 and V is TRBV12-5; possible D gene TRBD2, 6 bases. Germline CDR1 reads LGHNT; CDR2 reads FRNRAP. V lost 1 base to trimming and J lost 3 bases, with 11 bases between them. The CDR3 is 15 amino acids.

This clone was detected only once. The chain joins TRBV5-4 to TRBJ1-4; no firm D call. Germline V gene data show CDR1 as SGHNT and CDR2 as YYREEE (reference sequence). The CDR3 length is 14 residues. Trimming shortened V by 4 bases and J by 8 bases, and 15 bases separated the two germline ends. The chain's CDR3 is CASSPGQEPEKLFF. In DNA, the CDR3 is TGTGCCAGCAGCCCCGGTCAGGAACCGGAAAAACTGTTTTTT.

CDR3 nucleotide sequence: TGTGCCATCAGTGCAGAGGGTATAGAAGATACGCAGTATTTT. It translates to CAISAEGIEDTQYF. The chain uses TRBV10-3 and TRBJ2-3, with D possibly matching TRBD2 (5 bases). The CDR3 extends over 14 amino acids. Between the trimmed V and J ends, which lost 4 bases and 5 bases, there was a span of 13 bases. The germline V gene encodes CDR1 ENHRY and CDR2 SYGVKD.

The genes are TRBV29-1 and TRBJ1-1, with D perhaps TRBD1 (5 bases). This CDR3 is built from 12 residues. Trimming left V 8 bases short and J 4 bases short, with 14 bases between. CDR1 and CDR2 (germline): SQVTM, ANQGSEA. The CDR3: CSLGVLGTEAFF. CDR3 in DNA: TGCAGCTTAGGGGTTTTGGGCACTGAAGCTTTCTTT.

The rearrangement joins TRBV7-9 to TRBJ2-1; D not resolved. Trimming left V 4 bases short and J 0 bases short, with 13 bases between. The germline V gene encodes CDR1 SEHNR and CDR2 FQNEAQ (reference sequence). The CDR3 loop spans 16 amino acids. The CDR3 loop reads CASSSLGASSYNEQFF. CDR3 coding DNA: TGTGCCAGCAGCTCTCTCGGAGCCAGCTCCTACAATGAGCAGTTCTTC.

The rearrangement uses TRBV2 and TRBJ1-2; 8 bases match TRBD1. This CDR3 comprises 14 residues. The V gene end was trimmed by 8 bases and the J gene end by 9 bases; junction bases not matched to a gene: 14. CDR1 and CDR2 (germline): SNHLY, FYNNEI. As DNA, the CDR3 is TGTGCCAGCGGAAGACAGGGGAGGGTTACAAGCTACACCTTC. Translated: CASGRQGRVTSYTF.

The rearrangement links TRBV4-1 to TRBJ2-1; TRBD2 matches at 8 bases. The CDR3 contains 11 residues. Trimming took 4 bases from V and 14 from J; bases not matched to a gene: 4. CDR1 MGHRA and CDR2 YSYEKL come from the germline V gene. The CDR3 DNA reads TGCGCCAGCAGCCGGGAGCGGGAGAAGTTCTTC. Translated: CASSREREKFF.